The next 6 T cell receptor beta chains were all read from a single sample in a study of control samples from healthy donors and cancer patients. Profiled with immunoSEQ multiplex PCR; TCRdb holds only in-frame clones, not every one. Of 120,000 to 150,000 clones in the sample, roughly 94% were seen once. The source material was blood. The source of these receptors is a middle-aged man in good health.

V is TRBV14 and J is TRBJ1-3, with D possibly matching TRBD1 (5 bases). Germline assignment: CDR1 SGHDN and CDR2 FVKESK. The CDR3 loop spans 16 amino acids. Trimming left V 4 bases short and J 4 bases short, with 17 bases between. The chain's CDR3 is CASSLLGLELGNTIYF. The CDR3 bases are TGTGCCAGCAGCCTCCTGGGACTAGAGCTCGGAAACACCATATATTTT.

This clone was seen a single time. The rearrangement joins TRBV7-2 to TRBJ1-1, with D perhaps TRBD1 (6 bases). Germline CDR1 SGHTA, CDR2 FQGNSA. Trimming left V 5 bases short and J 11 bases short, with 15 bases between. The CDR3 length is 12 residues. The CDR3 sequence is CASSPRGSEAFF. In DNA, the CDR3 is TGTGCCAGCAGCCCCAGGGGATCGGAGGCTTTCTTT.

This sequence joins TRBV9 and TRBJ2-1; TRBD1 matches at 10 bases. The V segment lost 4 bases and the J segment 1 base; nucleotides outside the gene matches: 14. The CDR3 runs 19 residues. Per the germline V gene, CDR1 is SGDLS and CDR2 is YYNGEE. The CDR3 reads CASSPLPGQGGGSYNEQFF. CDR3 nucleotides: TGTGCCAGCAGCCCCCTACCAGGACAGGGGGGTGGTTCCTACAATGAGCAGTTCTTC.

The chain couples TRBV28 to TRBJ1-2; D call uncertain. Per germline, CDR1 MDHEN and CDR2 SYDVKM. The CDR3 runs to 16 residues. With 7 bases removed from V and 7 bases from J, the gap between germline ends came to 25 bases. The CDR3 reads CASTLTATTFSRGYTF. The CDR3 coding sequence is TGTGCCAGCACCTTAACAGCGACAACTTTTAGCCGTGGCTACACCTTC.

The chain employs TRBV11-2 and TRBJ1-2; 11 nucleotides match TRBD1. V lost 0 bases and J lost 4; bases outside the gene matches: 1. The germline gives CDR1 SGHAT, CDR2 FQNNGV. This CDR3 has 15 amino acids. The CDR3 loop reads CASSLEGTGGYGYTF. The CDR3 DNA reads TGTGCCAGCAGCTTAGAAGGGACAGGGGGCTATGGCTACACCTTC. Supplemented by reference TRBV11-2 and TRBJ1-2, the full variable domain reads EAGVAQSPRYKIIEKRQSVAFWCNPISGHATLYWYQQILGQGPKLLIQFQNNGVVDDSQLPKDRFSAERLKGVDSTLKIQPAKLEDSAVYLCASSLEGTGGYGYTFGSGTRLTVV.

The J gene is TRBJ1-6, the V gene TRBV5-1; no clear D gene. The V end lost 7 bases, the J end lost 0 bases, and 5 bases lay between the germline ends. The germline V gene has CDR1 SGHRS and CDR2 YFSETQ. The CDR3 runs to 13 residues. CDR3 bases: TGCGCCAGCCGTAGCTCCTATAATTCACCCCTCCACTTT. Protein product: CASRSSYNSPLHF.